The entry below describes one T cell receptor beta chain. Its specificity is not known. Here the CDR3 omits its conserved ending phenylalanine or tryptophan, so a read error is the likely source. Roughly 0.45 to 1 ug RNA was reverse transcribed with random hexamers. TCRdb re-called the immunoSEQ multiplex PCR reads through MiXCR, storing one row per CDR3 protein. The table shows 180,000 or so distinct CDR3 sequences, with 85% to 95% occurring only once. CDR1 and CDR2 from the germline V gene are LGHDT and YNNKEL (reference sequence). Trimming left V 2 bases short and J 7 bases short, with 11 bases between. This CDR3 contains 13 residues. TCR beta from blood CD8+ and CD4+ T cells was sequenced. Healthy donors matched for age and sex were used as controls. Negative isolation yielded CD8+ and CD4+ T cells; FACS enriched TEMRA cells. The data were obtained in a study of CD8 T cells in Susac syndrome. Broader study findings: The study conceded that relatively few individuals underwent its TCR sequencing and HLA analysis.

The TCR originated in a human donor in good health. The chain has TRBV3-1 and TRBJ2-5; D gene unclear. The sequencing input was CD4+ T cells from PBMCs. CDR3 in amino acids: CASSQPPRRTQYL. CDR3 DNA: TGTGCCAGCAGCCAACCCCCCAGGAGGACCCAGTACCTC.